This T cell receptor (beta chain) comes out of a study of blood T cell repertoires in COVID-19. Measured with immunoSEQ multiplex PCR; TCRdb has only the in-frame clones, and not every one. The sample lists fewer than 95,000 clones; 80% to 90% were seen once. The CDR3 runs to 14 residues. Germline V CDR1 and CDR2: LNHDA, SQIVND (reference sequence). V dropped 10 bases and J dropped 2; count of bases not matched to a gene: 8. The receptor was derived from a man between 45 and 60 years old with active or convalescent COVID-19. V is TRBV19 and J is TRBJ1-5; 7 bases match TRBD1. Source material: peripheral blood. CDR3 bases: TGTGCCACATATGACAGGGAGGGCAATCAGCCCCAGCATTTT. Translating it yields CATYDREGNQPQHF. Combining the CDR3 with reference TRBV19 and TRBJ1-5 gives the whole variable domain DGGITQSPKYLFRKEGQNVTLSCEQNLNHDAMYWYRQDPGQGLRLIYYSQIVNDFQKGDIAEGYSVSREKKESFPLTVTSAQKNPTAFYLCATYDREGNQPQHFGDGTRLSIL.